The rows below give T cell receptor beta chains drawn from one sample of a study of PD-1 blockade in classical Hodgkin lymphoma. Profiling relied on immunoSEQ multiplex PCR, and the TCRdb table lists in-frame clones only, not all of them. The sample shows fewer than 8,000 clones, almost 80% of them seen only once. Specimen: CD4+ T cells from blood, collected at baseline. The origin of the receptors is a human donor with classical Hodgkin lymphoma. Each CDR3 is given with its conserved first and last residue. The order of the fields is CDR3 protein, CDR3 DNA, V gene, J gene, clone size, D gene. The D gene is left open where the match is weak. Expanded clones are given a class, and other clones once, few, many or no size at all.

CDR3: CASSGTGGQPQHF
DNA: TGTGCCAGCAGTGGGACGGGAGGGCAGCCCCAGCATTTT
V: TRBV6-1
J: TRBJ1-5
size: once
D: -

CDR3: CASSPLTSGSGNEQFF
DNA: TGCGCCAGCAGCCCATTGACTAGCGGGAGTGGGAATGAGCAGTTCTTC
V: TRBV5-1
J: TRBJ2-1
size: -
D: TRBD2

CDR3: CASDRALGSDTQYF
DNA: TGTGCCAGCGACCGGGCCCTCGGGTCAGATACGCAGTATTTT
V: TRBV7-2
J: TRBJ2-3
size: -
D: -

CDR3: CASSPAISGSQLFF
DNA: TGTGCCAGCTCACCGGCAATATCGGGTTCACAACTGTTTTTT
V: TRBV18
J: TRBJ1-4
size: -
D: -

CDR3: CASSLNSGSYGQYF
DNA: TGTGCCAGCAGCTTAAATAGCGGGAGCTACGGGCAGTACTTC
V: TRBV7-2
J: TRBJ2-7
size: -
D: TRBD2

CDR3: CASSLLRDRAGNTIYF
DNA: TGTGCCAGCAGCTTACTCCGGGACAGGGCTGGAAACACCATATATTTT
V: TRBV2
J: TRBJ1-3
size: -
D: TRBD1

CDR3: CASSGVPGLDFHEQYF
DNA: TGCGCCAGCAGCGGAGTGCCGGGACTAGATTTCCACGAGCAGTACTTC
V: TRBV5-1
J: TRBJ2-7
size: -
D: TRBD2

CDR3: CASSLDSEAFF
DNA: TGTGCCAGCAGCTTGGACTCTGAAGCTTTCTTT
V: TRBV5-6
J: TRBJ1-1
size: -
D: -

CDR3: CASSETGREKLFF
DNA: TGTGCCAGCAGTGAGACAGGGCGGGAAAAACTGTTTTTT
V: TRBV2
J: TRBJ1-4
size: -
D: TRBD1

CDR3: CAWSVLAGAKNIQYF
DNA: TGTGCCTGGAGTGTACTGGCGGGAGCCAAAAACATTCAGTACTTC
V: TRBV30
J: TRBJ2-4
size: once
D: -

CDR3: CASTRTSGGTDTQYF
DNA: TGTGCCAGCACTCGGACTAGCGGGGGTACAGATACGCAGTATTTT
V: TRBV27
J: TRBJ2-3
size: -
D: TRBD2

CDR3: CSAGQLYEQYF
DNA: TGCAGCGCCGGACAGCTGTACGAGCAGTACTTC
V: TRBV29-1
J: TRBJ2-7
size: -
D: -

CDR3: CASSSEGLAGGGGNTQYF
DNA: TGTGCCAGCAGCTCCGAGGGACTAGCGGGAGGGGGCGGGAATACGCAGTATTTT
V: TRBV11-2
J: TRBJ2-3
size: -
D: TRBD2

CDR3: CASRRGLAGGIISNTGELFF
DNA: TGCGCCAGCAGAAGGGGACTAGCGGGGGGCATTATTTCGAACACCGGGGAGCTGTTTTTT
V: TRBV5-1
J: TRBJ2-2
size: -
D: TRBD2

CDR3: CASSQGTGGINTGELFF
DNA: TGTGCCAGCAGCCAAGGGACAGGGGGGATCAACACCGGGGAGCTGTTTTTT
V: TRBV4-2
J: TRBJ2-2
size: -
D: TRBD1

CDR3: CASRRGDGYTF
DNA: TGTGCCAGCAGAAGAGGGGACGGCTACACCTTC
V: TRBV6-6
J: TRBJ1-2
size: -
D: -

CDR3: CASSRGTSGSSEQYF
DNA: TGCGCCAGCAGCCGGGGGACTAGCGGGAGTAGCGAGCAGTACTTC
V: TRBV4-3
J: TRBJ2-7
size: -
D: TRBD2

CDR3: CASSSSKRVLLNEKLFF
DNA: TGTGCCAGCAGCTCAAGTAAACGGGTCCTCCTTAATGAAAAACTGTTTTTT
V: TRBV5-4
J: TRBJ1-4
size: -
D: -

CDR3: CASSQDPGLDVGELFF
DNA: TGCGCCAGCAGCCAAGATCCGGGACTAGACGTCGGGGAGCTGTTTTTT
V: TRBV4-1
J: TRBJ2-2
size: once
D: TRBD2

CDR3: CASSQEAPYTGELFF
DNA: TGCGCCAGCAGCCAAGAAGCTCCTTACACCGGGGAGCTGTTTTTT
V: TRBV4-3
J: TRBJ2-2
size: -
D: -

CDR3: CASSVVWDRNSPLHF
DNA: TGTGCCAGCAGCGTAGTTTGGGACAGGAATTCACCCCTCCACTTT
V: TRBV9
J: TRBJ1-6
size: once
D: TRBD1

CDR3: CASSDPSGRARTLGTDTQYF
DNA: TGTGCCAGCAGCGACCCTAGCGGGAGGGCGAGGACCTTGGGCACAGATACGCAGTATTTT
V: TRBV5-4
J: TRBJ2-3
size: -
D: TRBD2

CDR3: CASSRGTNEKLFF
DNA: TGTGCCAGTAGTAGAGGAACTAATGAAAAACTGTTTTTT
V: TRBV19
J: TRBJ1-4
size: -
D: -

CDR3: CATSRVIAGPGGTDTQYF
DNA: TGTGCCACCAGCAGAGTAATAGCGGGACCTGGCGGTACAGATACGCAGTATTTT
V: TRBV15
J: TRBJ2-3
size: -
D: TRBD2

CDR3: CASSLGRTSEATNEKLFF
DNA: TGCGCCAGCAGCTTGGGGCGGACATCCGAAGCAACTAATGAAAAACTGTTTTTT
V: TRBV5-1
J: TRBJ1-4
size: -
D: -

CDR3: CASSLDPPDEDLQFF
DNA: TGTGCCAGCAGCTTGGATCCGCCCGACGAAGACCTGCAGTTCTTC
V: TRBV5-6
J: TRBJ2-1
size: few
D: -

CDR3: CASSPTVYEQYF
DNA: TGTGCCAGCAGCCCTACAGTGTACGAGCAGTACTTC
V: TRBV7-2
J: TRBJ2-7
size: -
D: -

CDR3: CASSLSDRLNQPQHF
DNA: TGTGCCAGCAGCTTATCGGACAGGTTAAATCAGCCCCAGCATTTT
V: TRBV5-6
J: TRBJ1-5
size: few
D: TRBD1

CDR3: CASSLVPGVEEQYF
DNA: TGCGCCAGCAGCTTGGTACCAGGGGTGGAGGAGCAGTACTTC
V: TRBV5-1
J: TRBJ2-7
size: -
D: -

CDR3: CSVVSSGLDHYGYTF
DNA: TGCAGCGTTGTTTCGTCGGGACTTGATCACTATGGCTACACCTTC
V: TRBV29-1
J: TRBJ1-2
size: once
D: -

CDR3: CASSQGAYNQPQHF
DNA: TGTGCCAGCAGTCAGGGGGCGTATAATCAGCCCCAGCATTTT
V: TRBV7-2
J: TRBJ1-5
size: few
D: TRBD1

CDR3: CASSLMYGGRPGETQYF
DNA: TGTGCCAGCAGCTTAATGTATGGCGGGAGGCCGGGCGAGACCCAGTACTTC
V: TRBV5-6
J: TRBJ2-5
size: -
D: TRBD2

CDR3: CASSLDPSGGTDTQYF
DNA: TGTGCCAGCAGCTTGGATCCTAGCGGGGGGACAGATACGCAGTATTTT
V: TRBV5-4
J: TRBJ2-3
size: -
D: TRBD2

CDR3: CASRGGLLLNTEAFF
DNA: TGTGCCAGCCGCGGGGGACTCTTATTGAACACTGAAGCTTTCTTT
V: TRBV19
J: TRBJ1-1
size: -
D: -

CDR3: CASSLRPRLGQGPTYGYTF
DNA: TGTGCCAGCAGCTTACGTCCCCGATTAGGACAGGGGCCCACCTATGGCTACACCTTC
V: TRBV7-8
J: TRBJ1-2
size: -
D: TRBD1

CDR3: CASSRRGPQANTEAFF
DNA: TGTGCCAGCAGCCGTAGGGGGCCCCAGGCGAACACTGAAGCTTTCTTT
V: TRBV5-6
J: TRBJ1-1
size: -
D: TRBD1

CDR3: CASSLGFSGIRYEQYF
DNA: TGTGCCAGCAGCTTAGGCTTTAGCGGGATAAGGTACGAGCAGTACTTC
V: TRBV11-2
J: TRBJ2-7
size: -
D: TRBD2

CDR3: CASRALTLYEQYF
DNA: TGTGCCAGCAGGGCACTGACCCTCTACGAGCAGTACTTC
V: TRBV2
J: TRBJ2-7
size: -
D: -

CDR3: CASSPHRWDSLFNYEQYF
DNA: TGTGCCAGCTCACCGCACCGTTGGGACAGCCTCTTTAACTACGAGCAGTACTTC
V: TRBV18
J: TRBJ2-7
size: -
D: TRBD1

CDR3: CASSRAGTAANTGELFF
DNA: TGTGCCAGCAGCCGAGCCGGGACAGCCGCGAACACCGGGGAGCTGTTTTTT
V: TRBV5-4
J: TRBJ2-2
size: -
D: TRBD1

CDR3: CASSQPQSRELFF
DNA: TGCGCCAGCAGTCAACCCCAATCGAGGGAGCTGTTTTTT
V: TRBV23-1
J: TRBJ2-2
size: -
D: -

CDR3: CASSAGVQQHF
DNA: TGTGCCAGCAGTGCTGGAGTGCAGCAGCATTTT
V: TRBV2
J: TRBJ1-5
size: -
D: -